Given below is one T cell receptor (beta chain) in context. All patients were treatment-naive before thyroid surgery. This record comes from a study of metastatic and nonmetastatic thyroid tumors. For the study at large: Blood and tumor or nodule tissue repertoires from malignant and benign thyroid patients were compared.

J gave up 7 bases and V 6 bases, and 9 bases lay outside the gene matches. Germline V gene sequence: CDR1 DFQATT, CDR2 SNEGSKA (reference sequence). This CDR3 is 14 amino acids long. TCRdb ran MiXCR on the PCR reads. The table shows about 11,000 clones, with under 35% occurring only once. V gene TRBV20-1 combines with J gene TRBJ1-6, with TRBD1 identical over 7 bases. The sample taken for sequencing was tumor tissue. The TCR was taken from a female donor with papillary thyroid cancer or a benign thyroid nodule (not recorded which). Some clones in this sample may be carry-over from other donors' samples. The CDR3 reads CSASRQGSNSPLHF. The CDR3, as DNA: TGCAGTGCGTCTCGACAGGGTTCGAATTCACCCCTCCACTTT.